Listed below are T cell receptor beta chains from one sample, sequenced in a study of Graves' ophthalmopathy and Graves' hyperthyroidism. TCRdb analysed the multiplex PCR reads with MiXCR anew, one entry per CDR3 protein. The table has more than 550,000 distinct CDR3 sequences, just over 40% seen once. Material for sequencing was peripheral blood. These receptors were taken from an adult man with Graves' ophthalmopathy. Each CDR3 is given with its conserved first and last residue. The D gene is left open where the match is weak. Clone sizes are given selectively: once, few, many, or a class where the clone is expanded.

clone_size	v_call	d_call	j_call	cdr3_nt	cdr3_aa
many	TRBV5-1	.	TRBJ1-1	TGCGCCAGCAGCTTTAGAGACAACACTGAAGCTTTCTTT	CASSFRDNTEAFF
.	TRBV19	.	TRBJ1-1	TGTGCCTGGAGTATCCCAGGGAGATACACTGAAGCTTTCTTT	CAWSIPGRYTEAFF
.	TRBV15	TRBD2	TRBJ2-2	TGTGCCACCAGCGGTCCCGGGACTAGCGGGAGGGCCCCCGGGGAGCTGTTTTTT	CATSGPGTSGRAPGELFF
many	TRBV25-1	.	TRBJ2-7	TGTGCCAGCAGTGAATTTGGGACGGAAGACGAGCAGTACTTC	CASSEFGTEDEQYF
.	TRBV20-1	.	TRBJ2-2	TGCAGTGCTAGCGGAGGGGGGGAGCTGTTTTTT	CSASGGGELFF
.	TRBV4-2	TRBD1	TRBJ2-7	TGTGCCAGCAGCCAATCTCAAGGGACAGGGGGCTACGAGCAGTACTTC	CASSQSQGTGGYEQYF
.	TRBV5-1	.	TRBJ2-1	TGCGCCAGCAGCTTGGGAGGGCTAGCCTACAATGAGCAGTTCTTC	CASSLGGLAYNEQFF
many	TRBV25-1	TRBD1	TRBJ1-2	TGTGCCAGCAGTGATGGGCGACAGGGAATCTATGGCTACACCTTC	CASSDGRQGIYGYTF
.	TRBV9	.	TRBJ1-2	TGTGCCTGGAGTGCAATCCAGGGGAGTGGCTACACCTTC	CAWSAIQGSGYTF
.	TRBV10-3	TRBD2	TRBJ2-5	TGTGCCAGCACAATAGCGGGGGGCCCCTCAGAGACCCAGTACTTC	CASTIAGGPSETQYF
.	TRBV29-1	.	TRBJ2-5	TGCAGCCAGTTGGGAGAGGGGAACCAAGAGACCCAGTACTTC	CSQLGEGNQETQYF
many	TRBV12-3/TRBV12-4	.	TRBJ1-5	TGTGCCAGCAGTTTAGGAGGGGCGAGGGGCAATCAGCCCCAGCATTTT	CASSLGGARGNQPQHF
once	TRBV10-3	TRBD2	TRBJ2-5	TGTGCCATCAGCCGGACTAGCGGGGAGACCCAGTACTTC	CAISRTSGETQYF
many	TRBV2	TRBD1	TRBJ2-7	TGTGCCAGCACTCAGGGGGCTGATCGCGAGCAGTACTTC	CASTQGADREQYF
many	TRBV7-9	.	TRBJ2-6	TGCGCCAGCAGCCAAGCCGAAGGGACTGGGGCCAACGTCCTGACTTTC	CASSQAEGTGANVLTF
.	TRBV7-9	.	TRBJ1-4	TGTGCCAGCAGCGAAACCCAGGGGCTGTTTTTT	CASSETQGLFF
.	TRBV11-2	.	TRBJ2-6	TGTGCCAGCAGCACCCGGGACGGGGCCAACGTCCTGACTTTC	CASSTRDGANVLTF
many	TRBV25-1	TRBD1	TRBJ2-7	TGTGCCAGCTTGGGACAGTCTCCCATCCACGAGCAGTACTTC	CASLGQSPIHEQYF
.	TRBV12-3/TRBV12-4	TRBD1	TRBJ1-2	TGTGCCAGCAGTGAAGGGGGGCATCGACAGGGGCGCTATGGCTACACCTTC	CASSEGGHRQGRYGYTF
.	TRBV9	TRBD1	TRBJ2-7	TGTGCCAGCAGGTATACGGGACAGGGGGCGACCTACGAGCAGTACTTC	CASRYTGQGATYEQYF
few	TRBV7-9	TRBD2	TRBJ2-7	TGTGCCAGCAGCTTAATACGACAGGGGATTTCTAGCGGGAGCTACGAGCAGTACTTC	CASSLIRQGISSGSYEQYF
.	TRBV11-2	.	TRBJ1-2	TGTGCCAGCAGCTTAGATGGGGGGCTATCCTATGGCTACACCTTC	CASSLDGGLSYGYTF
few	TRBV20-1	.	TRBJ2-7	TGCAGTGCAACCGGGACCCCGATGGCATACGAGCAGTACTTC	CSATGTPMAYEQYF
.	TRBV19	TRBD1	TRBJ1-1	TGTGCCAGCTCACCAGAGGACAGGGGCACTGAAGCTTTCTTT	CASSPEDRGTEAFF
many	TRBV15	.	TRBJ1-5	TGTGCCACCAGCAGAGTCTGGACAGAGGACGATCAGCCCCAGCATTTT	CATSRVWTEDDQPQHF
.	TRBV10-3	.	TRBJ2-7	TGTGCCATCGCAGGGACGCTCTCCTACGAGCAGTACTTC	CAIAGTLSYEQYF
once	TRBV29-1	TRBD1	TRBJ2-7	TGCAGCGTGTCGACAGGGCGCTCCTACGAGCAGTACTTC	CSVSTGRSYEQYF
.	TRBV7-8	.	TRBJ1-2	TGTGCCAGCAGCACTGCAACAGGGCAGTACAACTATGGCTACACCTTC	CASSTATGQYNYGYTF
medium-sized	TRBV7-2	.	TRBJ1-3	TGTGCCAGCAGCTTATGGGGGCACGGAAACACCATATATTTT	CASSLWGHGNTIYF
many	TRBV10-3	.	TRBJ2-7	TGTGCCATCAGTGGATTCGGACAGTCGGGCGAGCAGTACTTC	CAISGFGQSGEQYF